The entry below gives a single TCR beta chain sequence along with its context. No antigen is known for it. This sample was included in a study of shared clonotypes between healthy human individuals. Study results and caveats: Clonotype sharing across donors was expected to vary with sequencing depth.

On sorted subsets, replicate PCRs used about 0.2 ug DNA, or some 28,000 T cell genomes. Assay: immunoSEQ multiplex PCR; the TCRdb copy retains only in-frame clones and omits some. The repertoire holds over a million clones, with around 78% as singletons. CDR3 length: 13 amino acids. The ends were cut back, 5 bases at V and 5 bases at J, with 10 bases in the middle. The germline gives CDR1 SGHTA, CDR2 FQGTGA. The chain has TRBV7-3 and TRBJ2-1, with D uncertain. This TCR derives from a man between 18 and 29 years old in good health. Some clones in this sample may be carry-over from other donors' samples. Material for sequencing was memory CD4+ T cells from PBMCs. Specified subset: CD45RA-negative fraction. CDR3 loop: CASSLDPDNEQFF. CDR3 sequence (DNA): TGTGCCAGCAGCCTGGACCCCGACAATGAGCAGTTCTTC.